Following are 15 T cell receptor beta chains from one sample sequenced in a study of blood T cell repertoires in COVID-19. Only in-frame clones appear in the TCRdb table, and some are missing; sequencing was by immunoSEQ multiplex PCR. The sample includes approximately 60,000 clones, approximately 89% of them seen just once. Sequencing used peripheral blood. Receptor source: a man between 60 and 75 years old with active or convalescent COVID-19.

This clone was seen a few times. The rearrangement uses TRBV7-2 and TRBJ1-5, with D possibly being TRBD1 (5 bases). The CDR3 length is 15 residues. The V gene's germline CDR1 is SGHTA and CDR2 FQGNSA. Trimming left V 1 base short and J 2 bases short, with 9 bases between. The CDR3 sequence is CASSLGAGRNQPQHF. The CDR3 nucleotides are TGTGCCAGCAGCTTAGGGGCAGGGCGCAATCAGCCCCAGCATTTT.

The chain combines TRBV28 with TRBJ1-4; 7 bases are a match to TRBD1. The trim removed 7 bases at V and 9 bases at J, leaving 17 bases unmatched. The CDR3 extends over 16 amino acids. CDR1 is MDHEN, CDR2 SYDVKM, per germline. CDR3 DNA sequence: TGTGCCAGCACGAGCAGGGACAGCGGTAGTAGGAAAAAACTGTTTTTT. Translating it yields CASTSRDSGSRKKLFF.

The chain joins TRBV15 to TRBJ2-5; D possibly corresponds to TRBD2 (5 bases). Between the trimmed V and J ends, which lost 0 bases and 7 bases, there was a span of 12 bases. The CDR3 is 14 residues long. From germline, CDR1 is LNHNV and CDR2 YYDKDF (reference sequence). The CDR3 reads CATSRDVGVGTQYF. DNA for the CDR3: TGTGCCACCAGCAGAGATGTGGGAGTGGGGACCCAGTACTTC.

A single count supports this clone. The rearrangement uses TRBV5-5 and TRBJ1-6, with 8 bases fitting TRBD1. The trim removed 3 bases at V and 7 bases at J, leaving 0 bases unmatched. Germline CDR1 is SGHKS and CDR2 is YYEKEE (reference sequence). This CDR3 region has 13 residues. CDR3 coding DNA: TGTGCCAGCAGCTGGGACAGGAATTCACCCCTCCACTTT. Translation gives CASSWDRNSPLHF.

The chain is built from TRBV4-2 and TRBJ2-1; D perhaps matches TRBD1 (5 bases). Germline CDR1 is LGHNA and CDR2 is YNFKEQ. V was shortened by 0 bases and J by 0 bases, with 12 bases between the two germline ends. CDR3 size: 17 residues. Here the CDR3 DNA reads TGTGCCAGCAGCCAAGAAGGACAACTGAGCTCCTACAATGAGCAGTTCTTC. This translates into CASSQEGQLSSYNEQFF.

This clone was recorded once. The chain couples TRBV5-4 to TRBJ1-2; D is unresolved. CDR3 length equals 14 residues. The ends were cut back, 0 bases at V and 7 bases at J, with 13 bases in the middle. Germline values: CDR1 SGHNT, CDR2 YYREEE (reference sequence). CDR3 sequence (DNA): TGTGCCAGCAGCTTGGATGGCCGGAGTTCTGGCTACACCTTC. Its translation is CASSLDGRSSGYTF. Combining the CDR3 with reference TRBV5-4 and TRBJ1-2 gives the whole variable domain ETGVTQSPTHLIKTRGQQVTLRCSSQSGHNTVSWYQQALGQGPQFIFQYYREEENGRGNFPPRFSGLQFPNYSSELNVNALELDDSALYLCASSLDGRSSGYTFGSGTRLTVV.

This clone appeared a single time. CDR3 coding DNA: TGTGCCAGTAGCCAGACAGGGTCTGGGGCCAACGTCCTGACTTTC. This encodes CASSQTGSGANVLTF. The chain links TRBV19 to TRBJ2-6; 7 bases map to TRBD1. The V gene's germline CDR1 is LNHDA and CDR2 SQIVND (reference sequence). V lost 6 bases to trimming and J lost 1 base; unmatched junction nucleotides: 3. CDR3 size: 15 residues.

In DNA, the CDR3 is TGTGCCACCAGCAGAGATCTTCTGACTAGAACCAATGGCGAGCAGTACTTC. This gives the protein CATSRDLLTRTNGEQYF. The V gene is TRBV15, the J gene TRBJ2-7, with a possible D match to TRBD2 (6 bases). Looked up from germline, CDR1 is LNHNV and CDR2 is YYDKDF (reference sequence). CDR3 length: 17 residues. Trimming left V 0 bases short and J 6 bases short, with 21 bases between. Supplemented by reference TRBV15 and TRBJ2-7, the full variable domain reads DAMVIQNPRYQVTQFGKPVTLSCSQTLNHNVMYWYQQKSSQAPKLLFHYYDKDFNNEADTPDNFQSRRPNTSFCFLDIRSPGLGDTAMYLCATSRDLLTRTNGEQYFGPGTRLTVT.

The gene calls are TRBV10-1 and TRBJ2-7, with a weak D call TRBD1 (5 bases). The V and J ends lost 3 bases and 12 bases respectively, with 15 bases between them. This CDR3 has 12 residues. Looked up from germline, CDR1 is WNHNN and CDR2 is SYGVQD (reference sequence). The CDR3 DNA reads TGCGCCAGCAGTGATCGTTTGGGGCGCCTGTACTTC. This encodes CASSDRLGRLYF.

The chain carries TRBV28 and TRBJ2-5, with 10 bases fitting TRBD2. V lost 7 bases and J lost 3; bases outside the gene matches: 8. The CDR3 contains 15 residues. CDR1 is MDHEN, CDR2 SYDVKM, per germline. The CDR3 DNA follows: TGTGCCAGCATCCAAAGCGGGGGGGTAAAAGAGACCCAGTACTTC. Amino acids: CASIQSGGVKETQYF.

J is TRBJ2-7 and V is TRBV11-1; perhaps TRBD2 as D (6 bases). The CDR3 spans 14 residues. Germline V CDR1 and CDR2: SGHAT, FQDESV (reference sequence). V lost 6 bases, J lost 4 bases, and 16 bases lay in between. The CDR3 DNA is TGTGCCAGCAGACCTTCGGGAGTGGCGTACGAGCAGTACTTC. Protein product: CASRPSGVAYEQYF.

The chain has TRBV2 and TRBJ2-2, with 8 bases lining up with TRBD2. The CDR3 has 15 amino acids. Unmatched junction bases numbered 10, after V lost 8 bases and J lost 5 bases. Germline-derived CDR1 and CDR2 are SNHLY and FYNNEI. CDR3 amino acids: CASQGGTSRTGELFF. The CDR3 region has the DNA TGTGCCAGCCAAGGGGGGACTAGTAGAACCGGGGAGCTGTTTTTT.

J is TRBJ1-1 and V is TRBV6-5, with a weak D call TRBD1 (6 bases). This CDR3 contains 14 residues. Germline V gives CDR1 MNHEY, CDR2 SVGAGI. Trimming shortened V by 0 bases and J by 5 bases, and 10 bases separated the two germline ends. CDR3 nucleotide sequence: TGTGCCAGCAGTTACTCCACAGGGTTAACTGAAGCTTTCTTT. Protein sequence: CASSYSTGLTEAFF.

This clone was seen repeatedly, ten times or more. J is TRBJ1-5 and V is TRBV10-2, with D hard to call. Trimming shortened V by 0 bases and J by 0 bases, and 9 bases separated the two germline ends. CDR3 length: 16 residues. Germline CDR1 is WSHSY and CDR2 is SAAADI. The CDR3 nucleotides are TGCGCCAGCAGTGAGTCACCAGGAAATAGCAATCAGCCCCAGCATTTT. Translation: CASSESPGNSNQPQHF.

CDR3 loop: CASSRRLAGILTDTQYF. The CDR3 DNA is TGTGCCAGTAGTAGGAGATTAGCGGGCATACTCACAGATACGCAGTATTTT. The chain couples TRBV19 to TRBJ2-3; 7 bases are a match to TRBD2. This CDR3 spans 17 amino acids. Trimming took 4 bases from V and 2 from J; bases not matched to a gene: 12. The V gene's germline CDR1 is LNHDA and CDR2 SQIVND (reference sequence).